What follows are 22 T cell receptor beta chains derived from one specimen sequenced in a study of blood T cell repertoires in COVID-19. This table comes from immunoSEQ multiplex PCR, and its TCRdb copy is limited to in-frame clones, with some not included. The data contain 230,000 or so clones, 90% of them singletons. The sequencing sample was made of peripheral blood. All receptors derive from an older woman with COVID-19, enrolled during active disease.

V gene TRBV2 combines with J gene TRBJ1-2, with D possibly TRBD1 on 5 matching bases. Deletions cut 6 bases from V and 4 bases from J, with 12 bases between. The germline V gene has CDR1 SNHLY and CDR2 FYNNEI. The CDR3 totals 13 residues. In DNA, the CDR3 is TGTGCCAGCAGCCTTAGACAGTCCTATGGCTACACCTTC. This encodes CASSLRQSYGYTF.

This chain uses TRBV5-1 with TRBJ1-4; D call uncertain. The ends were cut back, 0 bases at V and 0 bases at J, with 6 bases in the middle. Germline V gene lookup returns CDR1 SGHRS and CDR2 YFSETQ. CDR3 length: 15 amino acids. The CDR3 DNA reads TGCGCCAGCAGCTTGGCAGGAACAACTAATGAAAAACTGTTTTTT. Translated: CASSLAGTTNEKLFF.

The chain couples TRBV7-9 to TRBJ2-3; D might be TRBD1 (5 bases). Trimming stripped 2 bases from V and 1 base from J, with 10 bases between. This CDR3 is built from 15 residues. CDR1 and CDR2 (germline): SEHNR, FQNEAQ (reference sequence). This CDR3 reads CASSLRGRGTDTQYF. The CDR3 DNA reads TGTGCCAGCAGCTTACGAGGCAGGGGCACAGATACGCAGTATTTT.

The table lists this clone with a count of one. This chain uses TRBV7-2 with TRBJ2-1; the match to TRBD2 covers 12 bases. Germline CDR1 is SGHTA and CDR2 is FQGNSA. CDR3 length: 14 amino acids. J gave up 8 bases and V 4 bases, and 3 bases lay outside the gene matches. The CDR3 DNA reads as TGTGCCAGCAGCTCAGGGACTAGCGGGCATGAGCAGTTCTTC. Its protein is CASSSGTSGHEQFF.

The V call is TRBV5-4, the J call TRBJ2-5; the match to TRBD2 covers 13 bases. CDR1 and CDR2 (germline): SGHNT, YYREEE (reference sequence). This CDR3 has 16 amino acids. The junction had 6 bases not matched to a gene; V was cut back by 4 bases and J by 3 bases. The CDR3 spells CASSPGTSGVKETQYF. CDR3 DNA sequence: TGTGCCAGCAGCCCCGGGACTAGCGGGGTGAAAGAGACCCAGTACTTC. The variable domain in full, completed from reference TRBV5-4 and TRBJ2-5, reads ETGVTQSPTHLIKTRGQQVTLRCSSQSGHNTVSWYQQALGQGPQFIFQYYREEENGRGNFPPRFSGLQFPNYSSELNVNALELDDSALYLCASSPGTSGVKETQYFGPGTRLLVL.

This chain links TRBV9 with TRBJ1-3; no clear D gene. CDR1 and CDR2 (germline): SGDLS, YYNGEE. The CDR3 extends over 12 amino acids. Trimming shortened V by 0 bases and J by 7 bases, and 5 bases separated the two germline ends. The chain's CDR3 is CASSVGGNTIYF. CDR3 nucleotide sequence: TGTGCCAGCAGCGTAGGAGGTAACACCATATATTTT.

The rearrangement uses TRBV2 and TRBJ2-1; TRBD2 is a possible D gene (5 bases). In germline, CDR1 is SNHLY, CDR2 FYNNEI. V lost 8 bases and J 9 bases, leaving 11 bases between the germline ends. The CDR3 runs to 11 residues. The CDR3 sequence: CASAIRGEQFF. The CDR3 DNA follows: TGTGCCAGCGCCATTCGGGGTGAGCAGTTCTTC.

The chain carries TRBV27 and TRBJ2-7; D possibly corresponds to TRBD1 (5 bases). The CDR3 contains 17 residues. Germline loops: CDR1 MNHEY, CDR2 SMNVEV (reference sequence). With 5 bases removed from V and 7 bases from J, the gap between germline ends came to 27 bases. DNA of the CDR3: TGTGCCAGCAGTCCATCTACACCAGGGTTTAGGGGTGGGGAGCAGTACTTC. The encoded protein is CASSPSTPGFRGGEQYF.

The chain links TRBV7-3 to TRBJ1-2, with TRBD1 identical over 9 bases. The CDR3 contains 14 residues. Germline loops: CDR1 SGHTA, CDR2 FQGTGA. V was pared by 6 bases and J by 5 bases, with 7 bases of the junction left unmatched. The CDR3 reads CASSPTGGGYGYTF. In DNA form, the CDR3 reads TGTGCCAGCAGTCCCACAGGGGGCGGTTATGGCTACACCTTC.

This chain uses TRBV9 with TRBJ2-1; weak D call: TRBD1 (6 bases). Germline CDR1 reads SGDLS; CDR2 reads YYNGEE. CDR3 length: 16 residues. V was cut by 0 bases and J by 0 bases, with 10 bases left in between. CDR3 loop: CASSVERGGSYNEQFF. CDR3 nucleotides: TGTGCCAGCAGCGTAGAGAGAGGGGGCTCCTACAATGAGCAGTTCTTC. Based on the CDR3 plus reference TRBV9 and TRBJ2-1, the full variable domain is DSGVTQTPKHLITATGQRVTLRCSPRSGDLSVYWYQQSLDQGLQFLIQYYNGEERAKGNILERFSAQQFPDLHSELNLSSLELGDSALYFCASSVERGGSYNEQFFGPGTRLTVL.

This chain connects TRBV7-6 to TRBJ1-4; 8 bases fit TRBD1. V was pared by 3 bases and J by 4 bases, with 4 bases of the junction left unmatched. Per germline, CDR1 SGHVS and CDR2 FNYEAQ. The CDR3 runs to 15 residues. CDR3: CASSLGQVFNEKLFF. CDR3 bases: TGTGCCAGCAGCTTGGGACAGGTCTTTAATGAAAAACTGTTTTTT.

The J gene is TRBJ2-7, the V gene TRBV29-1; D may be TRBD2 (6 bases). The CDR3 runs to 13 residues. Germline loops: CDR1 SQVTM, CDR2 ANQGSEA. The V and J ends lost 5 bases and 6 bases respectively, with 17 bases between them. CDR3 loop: CSVKMGGTAEQYF. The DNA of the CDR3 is TGCAGCGTTAAAATGGGGGGAACTGCCGAGCAGTACTTC.

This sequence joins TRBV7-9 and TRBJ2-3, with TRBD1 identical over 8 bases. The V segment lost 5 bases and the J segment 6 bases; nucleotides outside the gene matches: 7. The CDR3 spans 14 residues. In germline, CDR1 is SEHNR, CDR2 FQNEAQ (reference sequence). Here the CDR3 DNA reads TGTGCCAGCAGCGCGAGGACAGGGAGCGATACGCAGTATTTT. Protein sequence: CASSARTGSDTQYF. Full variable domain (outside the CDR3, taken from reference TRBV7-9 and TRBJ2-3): DTGVSQNPRHKITKRGQNVTFRCDPISEHNRLYWYRQTLGQGPEFLTYFQNEAQLEKSRLLSDRFSAERPKGSFSTLEIQRTEQGDSAMYLCASSARTGSDTQYFGPGTRLTVL.

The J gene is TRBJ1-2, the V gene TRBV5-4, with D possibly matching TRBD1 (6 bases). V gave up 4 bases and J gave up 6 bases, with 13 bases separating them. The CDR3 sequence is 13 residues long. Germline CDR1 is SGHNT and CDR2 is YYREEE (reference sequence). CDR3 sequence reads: CASSTTGGDGYTF. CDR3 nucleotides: TGTGCCAGCAGCACGACAGGTGGAGATGGCTACACCTTC.

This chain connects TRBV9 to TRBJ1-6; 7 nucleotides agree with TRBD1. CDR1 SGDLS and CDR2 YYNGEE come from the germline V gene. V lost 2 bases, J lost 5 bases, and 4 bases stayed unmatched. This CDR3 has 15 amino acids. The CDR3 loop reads CASSVTGQNNSPLHF. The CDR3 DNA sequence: TGTGCCAGCAGCGTGACGGGACAGAATAATTCACCCCTCCACTTT.

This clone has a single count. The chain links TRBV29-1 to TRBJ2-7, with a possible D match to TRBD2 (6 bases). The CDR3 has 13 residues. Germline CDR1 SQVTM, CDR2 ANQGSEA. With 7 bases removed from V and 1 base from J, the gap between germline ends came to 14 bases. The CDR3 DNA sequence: TGCAGCGGCGGGGAACGTGATTCCTACGAGCAGTACTTC. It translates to CSGGERDSYEQYF.

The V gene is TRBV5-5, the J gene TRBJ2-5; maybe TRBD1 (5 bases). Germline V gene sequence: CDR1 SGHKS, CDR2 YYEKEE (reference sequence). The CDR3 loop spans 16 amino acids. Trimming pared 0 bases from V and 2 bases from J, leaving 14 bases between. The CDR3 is CASSLEGEGVQETQYF. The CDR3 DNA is TGTGCCAGCAGCTTGGAAGGCGAAGGGGTACAAGAGACCCAGTACTTC.

CDR3 residues: CASSLEGHSGNTIYF. In DNA, the CDR3 is TGTGCCAGCAGTTTGGAGGGTCACTCTGGAAACACCATATATTTT. This chain connects TRBV27 to TRBJ1-3; D uncertain. Per the germline V gene, CDR1 is MNHEY and CDR2 is SMNVEV (reference sequence). Trimming removed 3 bases from V and 0 bases from J, with 9 bases in between. CDR3 length equals 15 residues.

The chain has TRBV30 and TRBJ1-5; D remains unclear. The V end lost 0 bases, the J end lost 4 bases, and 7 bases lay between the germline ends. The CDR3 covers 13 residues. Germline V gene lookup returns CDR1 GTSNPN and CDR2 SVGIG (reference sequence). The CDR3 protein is CAWSVGLNQPQHF. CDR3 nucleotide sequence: TGTGCCTGGAGTGTAGGACTAAATCAGCCCCAGCATTTT. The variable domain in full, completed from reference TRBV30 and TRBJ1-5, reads SQTIHQWPATLVQPVGSPLSLECTVEGTSNPNLYWYRQAAGRGLQLLFYSVGIGQISSEVPQNLSASRPQDRQFILSSKKLLLSDSGFYLCAWSVGLNQPQHFGDGTRLSIL.

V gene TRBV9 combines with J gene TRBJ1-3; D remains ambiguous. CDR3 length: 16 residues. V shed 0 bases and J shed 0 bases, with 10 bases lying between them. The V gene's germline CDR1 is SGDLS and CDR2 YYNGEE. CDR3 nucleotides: TGTGCCAGCAGCGTAGAAGCAGCGAGCTCTGGAAACACCATATATTTT. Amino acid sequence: CASSVEAASSGNTIYF.

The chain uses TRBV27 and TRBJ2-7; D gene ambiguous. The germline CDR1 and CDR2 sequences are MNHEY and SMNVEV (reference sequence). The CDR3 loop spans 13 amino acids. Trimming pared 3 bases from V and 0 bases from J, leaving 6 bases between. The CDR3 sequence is CASSLSNSYEQYF. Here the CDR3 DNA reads TGTGCCAGCAGTTTGTCCAACTCCTACGAGCAGTACTTC.

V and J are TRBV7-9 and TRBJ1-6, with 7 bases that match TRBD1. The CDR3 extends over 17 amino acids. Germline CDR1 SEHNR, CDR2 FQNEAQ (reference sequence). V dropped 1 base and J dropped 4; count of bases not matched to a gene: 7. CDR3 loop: CASSLDLQGVYNSPLHF. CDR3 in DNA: TGTGCCAGCAGCTTAGACCTTCAGGGGGTATATAATTCACCCCTCCACTTT.